The rows below give T cell receptor beta chains drawn from one sample of a study of T-cell reconstitution after alpha-beta-depleted transplantation in children. A single record per CDR3 protein comes from TCRdb applying MiXCR to the PCR reads. Found here are nearly 400,000 distinct CDR3 sequences, roughly 20% of them singletons; the top ten hold 3.8%. The specimen was PBMCs from the stem cell graft donor, collected from the stem cell graft. The receptors were sampled from a human donor who donated a stem cell graft to a child with acute myeloid leukemia. Both conserved end residues are part of each CDR3. Fields, in order: CDR3 DNA, CDR3 protein, D gene, V gene, J gene, clone size. A D gene is named only where the DNA matches it firmly. Clone size is shown for a subset of rows, as once, few, many or a class of expanded clone.

TGTGCCACCAGTGTTAGACTAGCGGGTGAGCAGTTCTTC	CATSVRLAGEQFF	TRBD2	TRBV24-1	TRBJ2-1	NA
TGTGCCAGCAGCCTAGTCCGTGGACCCCTCCACTTT	CASSLVRGPLHF	NA	TRBV12-3/TRBV12-4	TRBJ1-6	few
TGTGCCAGCAGCCCCGAACATGCTCGAAAGAACACTGAAGCTTTCTTT	CASSPEHARKNTEAFF	NA	TRBV7-3	TRBJ1-1	NA
TGCGCCAGCAGTGAAGCGACAGGGGGCGGATCAGTAGCTTTCTTT	CASSEATGGGSVAFF	TRBD1	TRBV10-1	TRBJ1-1	NA
TGCGCCAGCAGCCAGACAGGGGTTGAAGCTTTCTTT	CASSQTGVEAFF	TRBD1	TRBV5-1	TRBJ1-1	NA
TGTGCCAGCACCCGACGGCAGGGCACAGATACGCAGTATTTT	CASTRRQGTDTQYF	NA	TRBV12-3/TRBV12-4	TRBJ2-3	many
TGCAGTGCTAGAGATGGTATTCAGGACAGGGTGTTCGAGCAGTACTTC	CSARDGIQDRVFEQYF	TRBD1	TRBV20-1	TRBJ2-7	many
TGCAGTGCCGAAGGAGGAGAGCCCCAGCATTTT	CSAEGGEPQHF	NA	TRBV20-1	TRBJ1-5	few
TGCAGCGTTGAAGAAGGGGACAGACGCTACGAGCAGTACTTC	CSVEEGDRRYEQYF	TRBD1	TRBV29-1	TRBJ2-7	many
TGTGCCAGCAGCCAAGAATTAGCTTGGAATGAGCAGTTCTTC	CASSQELAWNEQFF	NA	TRBV3-1	TRBJ2-1	NA
TGTGCCAGCAGCATAGTGGACAAATCCTACAATGAGCAGTTCTTC	CASSIVDKSYNEQFF	NA	TRBV12-3/TRBV12-4	TRBJ2-1	NA
TGCAGCGTTCAGGGGCAGGTGGAGACCCAGTACTTC	CSVQGQVETQYF	NA	TRBV29-1	TRBJ2-5	NA
TGTGCCACCAGCAGTGGGAATCAGCCCCAGCATTTT	CATSSGNQPQHF	NA	TRBV15	TRBJ1-5	NA
TGTGCCAGCAGTCCTCCCGGGCGGGAGGGTACCGGGGAGCTGTTTTTT	CASSPPGREGTGELFF	TRBD2	TRBV12-3/TRBV12-4	TRBJ2-2	NA
TGCGCCAGCAGCTTCACTCCTTCAGGGTATGAGGAGTTCTTC	CASSFTPSGYEEFF	NA	TRBV5-1	TRBJ2-1	NA
TGCAGTGCTAGAGGCCGCGGGAGGGCCGGCTACAATGAGCAGTTCTTC	CSARGRGRAGYNEQFF	TRBD2	TRBV20-1	TRBJ2-1	few
TGCAGTGCTAGCTCACTAGCGGGAGGGCAGTTCGCAGATACGCAGTATTTT	CSASSLAGGQFADTQYF	TRBD2	TRBV20-1	TRBJ2-3	NA
TGCAGCGTTGCCAGGCTGAACACTGAAGCTTTCTTT	CSVARLNTEAFF	NA	TRBV29-1	TRBJ1-1	NA
TGCAGTGCTAGAATTGGGACCCTGAACACTGAAGCTTTCTTT	CSARIGTLNTEAFF	NA	TRBV20-1	TRBJ1-1	many
TGTGCCATCAGTGCGCCCGAAGCGTCGAGCTCCTACAATGAGCAGTTCTTC	CAISAPEASSSYNEQFF	NA	TRBV10-3	TRBJ2-1	many
TGTGCCGCTACCCCTCGGGGGGGCGGCAATGAGCAGTTCTTC	CAATPRGGGNEQFF	TRBD2	TRBV19	TRBJ2-1	many
TGTGCCAGCAGCCGATCGGCTAGCGGGAGGAGAGGGAATGAGCAGTTCTTC	CASSRSASGRRGNEQFF	TRBD2	TRBV7-9	TRBJ2-1	few
TGTGCCAGCAGCGGGGGGGCGACAGTTTTAGACACAGATACGCAGTATTTT	CASSGGATVLDTDTQYF	NA	TRBV7-9	TRBJ2-3	NA
TGTGCCAGCAGCTTAGGACGGTACACCGGGGAGCTGTTTTTT	CASSLGRYTGELFF	NA	TRBV11-2	TRBJ2-2	NA
TGCGCCAGCAGCCGACAGGATGCTAGCACAGATACGCAGTATTTT	CASSRQDASTDTQYF	NA	TRBV4-1	TRBJ2-3	few
TGTGCCAGCAGCGGGAACTCCTACGAGCAGTACTTC	CASSGNSYEQYF	NA	TRBV5-5	TRBJ2-7	many
TGTGCCAGCAGCCCGCCTTGGGTTGGCACTGAAGCTTTCTTT	CASSPPWVGTEAFF	NA	TRBV3-1	TRBJ1-1	NA
TGCAGCGTTGAAAAAGGCCGCCGGGAGGATACCTACGAGCAGTACTTC	CSVEKGRREDTYEQYF	TRBD2	TRBV29-1	TRBJ2-7	few
TGTGCCATCAGGCGATCAGACAGTTACGAGCAGTACTTC	CAIRRSDSYEQYF	NA	TRBV10-3	TRBJ2-7	NA
TGTGCCAGCAGTGTAGCGGGAGATGCCTACGAGCAGTACTTC	CASSVAGDAYEQYF	TRBD2	TRBV25-1	TRBJ2-7	many
TGCAGTGCTAGAGAGGTGACGGGCAGCGGTGAAGCTTTCTTT	CSAREVTGSGEAFF	NA	TRBV20-1	TRBJ1-1	NA
TGCAGCGCCGCGGCCAGGCGAGGTCCTAAGGACGAGCAGTACTTC	CSAAARRGPKDEQYF	NA	TRBV29-1	TRBJ2-7	many
TGTGCCAGCAGCCAAGAGTTATTGAACACTGAAGCTTTCTTT	CASSQELLNTEAFF	NA	TRBV3-1	TRBJ1-1	NA
TGTGCCAGCAGAGAAGCGGGAGTTATAGATACGCAGTATTTT	CASREAGVIDTQYF	TRBD2	TRBV6-1	TRBJ2-3	many
TGCGCCAGCAGCCGGGGACACAGCACAGATACGCAGTATTTT	CASSRGHSTDTQYF	NA	TRBV4-1	TRBJ2-3	NA
TGCAGTGCGGCTCCCAGGGGATACGAGCAGTACTTC	CSAAPRGYEQYF	NA	TRBV20-1	TRBJ2-7	many
TGTGCCATCAGTGAACCGGTCAAGGAGCAGTTCTTC	CAISEPVKEQFF	NA	TRBV10-3	TRBJ2-1	many
TGTGCCAGCAGTTTCGCGGGACAGGGTAGGAGAAATGAGCAGTTCTTC	CASSFAGQGRRNEQFF	TRBD1	TRBV12-3/TRBV12-4	TRBJ2-1	few
TGCGCCAGCAGCCGGGACAGGTTGAACACTGAAGCTTTCTTT	CASSRDRLNTEAFF	TRBD1	TRBV4-1	TRBJ1-1	NA
TGCGCCAGCAGCTTGGACCAGGGGATCTCCGCTGAAGCTTTCTTT	CASSLDQGISAEAFF	NA	TRBV5-1	TRBJ1-1	few
TGTGCCAGCAGCCAAGATTTCAGGGCCAGATCCTACGAGCAGTACTTC	CASSQDFRARSYEQYF	NA	TRBV4-2	TRBJ2-7	few
TGTGCCAGCAGCTTAGCCGGGCAGTCCGACATCTACGAGCAGTACTTC	CASSLAGQSDIYEQYF	NA	TRBV7-2	TRBJ2-7	few
TGTGCCAGCAGCTTGGCGATGAAGGAGCAGTACTTC	CASSLAMKEQYF	NA	TRBV5-4	TRBJ2-7	few
TGTGCCAGCAGCTACTATTCTGGCGGGAACGTCGATGAGCAGTTCTTC	CASSYYSGGNVDEQFF	NA	TRBV13	TRBJ2-1	few
TGCAGCGGCTCAGGGCTTGACGGGACCCAGTACTTC	CSGSGLDGTQYF	NA	TRBV29-1	TRBJ2-5	many
TGCAGTGGCCGCTCCACAGATACGCAGTATTTT	CSGRSTDTQYF	NA	TRBV20-1	TRBJ2-3	many
TGTGCCAGCAGCTTAGGGCACCACTATGAAAAACTGTTTTTT	CASSLGHHYEKLFF	NA	TRBV7-9	TRBJ1-4	few
TGTGCCAGCAGTTTATTAGGAGGGGATACGCAGTATTTT	CASSLLGGDTQYF	NA	TRBV12-3/TRBV12-4	TRBJ2-3	NA
TGTGCCAGCAGCAAAGGGAGTAGCGGGAACTCCTACGAGCAGTACTTC	CASSKGSSGNSYEQYF	NA	TRBV21-1	TRBJ2-7	once
TGTGCCAGCAGTTTGAGGGTTGACAGCTTTCGCACTGAAGCTTTCTTT	CASSLRVDSFRTEAFF	NA	TRBV12-3/TRBV12-4	TRBJ1-1	few
TGCGCCAGCAGCCGGGTTCGCGGGACGGGGGCTTTCTTT	CASSRVRGTGAFF	NA	TRBV4-1	TRBJ1-1	NA
TGTGCCAGCAGCAAGCCAGGGGGTGGGTCCTACAATGAGCAGTTCTTC	CASSKPGGGSYNEQFF	TRBD1	TRBV11-2	TRBJ2-1	few
TGTGCCATCAGTGAGTCGACTTCGGGACGGTCCAGTGGCCAAGAGACCCAGTACTTC	CAISESTSGRSSGQETQYF	NA	TRBV10-3	TRBJ2-5	many
TGCAGCGTTGAGACGTACGGGGTGGCCAAAAACATTCAGTACTTC	CSVETYGVAKNIQYF	NA	TRBV29-1	TRBJ2-4	many
TGCAGTGCTAGAGGTTTCGACAACTACGAGCAGTACTTC	CSARGFDNYEQYF	NA	TRBV20-1	TRBJ2-7	few